The clone carrying this T cell receptor (beta chain) was observed a single time. Antigen: not known. The data stem from a study of cytomegalovirus exposure and HLA in healthy donors. Study-wide findings and caveats: Some segments of the V type, notably TRBV6-2 and TRBV6-3, were excluded as indistinguishable.

V was pared by 5 bases and J by 3 bases, with 20 bases between. Germline V CDR1 and CDR2: MNHEY, SMNVEV (reference sequence). The CDR3 length is 16 residues. In the PCR, 60 Vbeta and 13 Jbeta primers were used. In the authors' methods: A later analysis tallied tens of millions of unique TCR beta chains, 9.5 million to 14 million of them shared. Profiled with immunoSEQ multiplex PCR; TCRdb holds only in-frame clones, not every one. The D gene and trimming were derived from the DNA, and the V and J assignments and clone size from that table. The sample has 130,000 to 150,000 clones; over 75% are singletons.

This clonotype was obtained from a man in his thirties or forties in good health and CMV-seropositive. Material: PBMCs. The genes are TRBV27 and TRBJ2-7; tentative D call: TRBD2 (6 bases). CDR3 DNA: TGTGCCAGCAGTCCAGTGGGGACTCAGCTCAGCTACGAGCAGTACTTC. Its protein product is CASSPVGTQLSYEQYF.